A selection of T cell receptor beta chains follows, all from one sample in a study of CD8 T cells in ankylosing spondylitis. TCRdb used MiXCR to reprocess the 5' RACE reads, holding one entry per CDR3 protein. The sample gives about 130,000 distinct CDR3 sequences, 17% of which show up once; about 30% is in the top ten. The specimen sequenced was blood, either unsorted or a sorted T cell fraction (not recorded which). The origin of the receptors is a male donor with ankylosing spondylitis. Both conserved end residues are part of each CDR3. A D gene is named only where the DNA matches it firmly. Size tells how often a clone was seen (once, few, many) or the class of an expanded clone, and some rows leave it out.

d_call,clone_size,v_call,j_call,cdr3_nt,cdr3_aa
.,few,TRBV4-1,TRBJ2-1,TGCGCCAGCAGCCCCGGGACCTTATACAATGAGCAGTTCTTC,CASSPGTLYNEQFF
TRBD1,.,TRBV5-1,TRBJ2-7,TGCGCCAGCCGGGACAGGGGCGCCTACGAGCAGTACTTC,CASRDRGAYEQYF
.,few,TRBV7-3,TRBJ2-3,TGTGCCAGCAGCGTGTGGGGGACAAGCACAGATACGCAGTATTTT,CASSVWGTSTDTQYF
TRBD1,.,TRBV7-3,TRBJ2-3,TGTGCCAGCAGCTCACTAGGGGGACAGGGAATTTCAGATACGCAGTATTTT,CASSSLGGQGISDTQYF
.,.,TRBV14,TRBJ2-2,TGTGCCAGCAGCCCCCCTATCGGGAGCAGAGACACCGGGGAGCTGTTTTTT,CASSPPIGSRDTGELFF
.,.,TRBV4-1,TRBJ1-1,TGCGCCAGCAGCCAAGATTCAGGCGGAGCTTTCTTT,CASSQDSGGAFF
.,few,TRBV28,TRBJ1-3,TGTGCCACTGGGGTGAGGAACTCTGGAAACACCATATATTTT,CATGVRNSGNTIYF
TRBD1,many,TRBV12-3/TRBV12-4,TRBJ1-2,TGTGCCAGCAGTCTCCTACAGGGGTCCTATGGCTACACCTTC,CASSLLQGSYGYTF
TRBD1,.,TRBV27,TRBJ2-7,TGTGCCAGCAGTTTGACAGGGGGGACCTACGAGCAGTACTTC,CASSLTGGTYEQYF
TRBD1,few,TRBV29-1,TRBJ2-3,TGCAGCGTTGAAGATTCTACAGGGGGCGATACGCAGTATTTT,CSVEDSTGGDTQYF
TRBD1,.,TRBV7-9,TRBJ1-2,TGTGCCAGCAATGGACAGGGACTCTATGGCTACACCTTC,CASNGQGLYGYTF
TRBD2,few,TRBV7-6,TRBJ2-5,TGTGCCAGCAGCCTACTAGCGGACCAAGAGACCCAGTACTTC,CASSLLADQETQYF
.,few,TRBV4-2,TRBJ2-3,TGTGCCAGCAGCCGACGGGACTCCTCTAGCACAGATACGCAGTATTTT,CASSRRDSSSTDTQYF
TRBD1,many,TRBV28,TRBJ2-3,TGTGCCAGCAGTCCCGACAGGGTTCCGCAGTATTTT,CASSPDRVPQYF
.,.,TRBV2,TRBJ2-2,TGTGCCAGCAGATCCGGGCTCTTCGACACCGGGGAGCTGTTTTTT,CASRSGLFDTGELFF
.,few,TRBV11-3,TRBJ2-1,TGTGCCAGCAGCCCCTCGTCGGGACATCTTATCTACAATGAGCAGTTCTTC,CASSPSSGHLIYNEQFF
.,.,TRBV20-1,TRBJ2-3,TGCAGTGCTAGATCCCAAGAGGGACTGACGCCGAGCACAGATACGCAGTATTTT,CSARSQEGLTPSTDTQYF
TRBD1,few,TRBV7-9,TRBJ1-1,TGTGCCAGCAGCTCAGGGACAGGGGGCTACACTGAAGCTTTCTTT,CASSSGTGGYTEAFF
TRBD1,few,TRBV12-3/TRBV12-4,TRBJ1-4,TGTGCCAGCAGGGAGGGGGCGCTTTGGGAAAAACTGTTTTTT,CASREGALWEKLFF
.,.,TRBV3-1,TRBJ2-7,TGTGCCAGCAGCCAAGATGCGGGCCCCCCGGCTGGAGAGCAGTACTTC,CASSQDAGPPAGEQYF
.,few,TRBV29-1,TRBJ2-1,TGCAGCGTAGACCAAGGGACGGTTTCCTACAATGAGCAGTTCTTC,CSVDQGTVSYNEQFF
.,many,TRBV7-9,TRBJ2-7,TGTGCCAGCAGTTTAGAAGGGACCTACGAGCAGTACTTC,CASSLEGTYEQYF
TRBD2,.,TRBV20-1,TRBJ2-7,TGCAGTGCTAGAGAAGCTTCTAGCGGGCGGCAAAACGAGCAGTACTTC,CSAREASSGRQNEQYF
TRBD1,.,TRBV4-1,TRBJ1-6,TGCGCCAGCAGCCAAGACCTCCAGGGGGCTCGTTTAAATTCACCCCTCCACTTT,CASSQDLQGARLNSPLHF
TRBD2,few,TRBV10-3,TRBJ2-2,TGTGCCATCAGTACCCTAGCGGGAGGCACCGGGGAGCTGTTTTTT,CAISTLAGGTGELFF
.,.,TRBV4-1,TRBJ2-1,TGCGCCAGCAGCCAAACTAGTTCACTCAATGAGCAGTTCTTC,CASSQTSSLNEQFF
.,.,TRBV9,TRBJ2-1,TGTGCCAGCACTAGCGCCAGCTCCTACAATGAGCAGTTCTTC,CASTSASSYNEQFF
.,few,TRBV29-1,TRBJ1-2,TGCAGCGTTGAGTCCAGGGGTGGCTACACCTTC,CSVESRGGYTF
TRBD2,.,TRBV12-3/TRBV12-4,TRBJ2-1,TGTGCCAGCCTCGCAGGGGCAGCGGGAGACAATGAGCAGTTCTTC,CASLAGAAGDNEQFF
.,few,TRBV20-1,TRBJ2-1,TGCAGTGCTAGACCCGGGACCGTATTCAATGAGCAGTTCTTC,CSARPGTVFNEQFF
TRBD1,few,TRBV4-1,TRBJ2-1,TGCGCCAGCAGCCCGAGACAGGGAGCAGACAATGAGCAGTTCTTC,CASSPRQGADNEQFF
TRBD1,few,TRBV4-1,TRBJ2-7,TGCGCCAGCAGCCAACTCCCACCCCCGGGACAGGGTATCTACGAGCAGTACTTC,CASSQLPPPGQGIYEQYF
.,.,TRBV7-8,TRBJ2-1,TGTGCCAGCAGCTTAATGAACAATGAGCAGTTCTTC,CASSLMNNEQFF
.,.,TRBV12-3/TRBV12-4,TRBJ2-2,TGTGCCAGCAGTTTAGCGTATGACGCCGGGGAGCTGTTTTTT,CASSLAYDAGELFF
TRBD2,.,TRBV20-1,TRBJ2-1,TGCAGTGCTAGAGGGACTAGCGGGAGGGGAGAGCAGTTCTTC,CSARGTSGRGEQFF
TRBD2,.,TRBV20-1,TRBJ2-7,TGCAGTGCCGGACTAGCGGGAGACGAGCAGTACTTC,CSAGLAGDEQYF
.,few,TRBV5-1,TRBJ2-5,TGCGCCAGCAGGATATCGATACGGTGGGAGACCCAGTACTTC,CASRISIRWETQYF
.,many,TRBV9,TRBJ1-2,TGTGCCAGCACGCAGGACCGTCCGTCCGGCTACACCTTC,CASTQDRPSGYTF
TRBD1,few,TRBV5-1,TRBJ2-1,TGCGCCAGCAGTCCCGCAGGGGGAAATGAGCAGTTCTTC,CASSPAGGNEQFF
TRBD1,many,TRBV5-1,TRBJ1-4,TGCGCCAGCCGGGCCGGGACAGCCGAAAAACTGTTTTTT,CASRAGTAEKLFF
TRBD2,many,TRBV7-2,TRBJ2-1,TGTGCCAGCAGCCGGGGGGGGGCCTCCTACAATGAGCAGTTCTTC,CASSRGGASYNEQFF
.,few,TRBV9,TRBJ2-1,TGTGCCAGCAGCTTCAGTAATGGTAATGAGCAGTTCTTC,CASSFSNGNEQFF
.,.,TRBV12-3/TRBV12-4,TRBJ2-3,TGTGCCAGCAGTAAAGAAGATACGCAGTATTTT,CASSKEDTQYF
.,few,TRBV27,TRBJ2-7,TGTGCCAGCAGTTTAGGTGGAGAGGCCTACGAGCAGTACTTC,CASSLGGEAYEQYF
.,.,TRBV15,TRBJ1-2,TGTGCCACCAGCAGAGTCGGAACAAACTATGGCTACACCTTC,CATSRVGTNYGYTF
TRBD1,.,TRBV4-1,TRBJ2-7,TGCGCCAGCAGCCATGTCCAGGGGGCCGGGTACGAGCAGTACTTC,CASSHVQGAGYEQYF
TRBD2,few,TRBV27,TRBJ2-7,TGTGCCAGCAGTTTAGTGGGAGGGTACGAGCAGTACTTC,CASSLVGGYEQYF
TRBD2,few,TRBV28,TRBJ2-3,TGTGCCAGCAGTTTATTGGTAGCGGGCCCAGATACGCAGTATTTT,CASSLLVAGPDTQYF
.,.,TRBV2,TRBJ2-1,TGTGCCAGCAGGGACCCCAGGGTTATGAGTGAGCAGTTCTTC,CASRDPRVMSEQFF
.,many,TRBV7-9,TRBJ2-1,TGTGCCAGCACCGGGACGGACTACAATGAGCAGTTCTTC,CASTGTDYNEQFF
.,few,TRBV29-1,TRBJ2-7,TGCAGCGTTGAAGTATCGGGCTCCCCCGCTAGTAACGAGCAGTACTTC,CSVEVSGSPASNEQYF
.,few,TRBV28,TRBJ2-7,TGTGCCAGCAGTTGGGGCCTACCGAGCTCCTACGAGCAGTACTTC,CASSWGLPSSYEQYF
.,.,TRBV25-1,TRBJ1-2,TGTGCCAGCAGTGAAGGGGCCCTCTATGGCTACACCTTC,CASSEGALYGYTF
.,.,TRBV9,TRBJ2-7,TGTGCCAGCAGCGAGACCCTGTTCCGGGAGCAGTACTTC,CASSETLFREQYF
.,few,TRBV10-3,TRBJ1-3,TGTGCCATCCTAGACACGCACTCTGGAAACACCATATATTTT,CAILDTHSGNTIYF
.,.,TRBV7-9,TRBJ2-3,TGTGCCAGCAGCATATCGAGACAGGCTAGCACAGATACGCAGTATTTT,CASSISRQASTDTQYF
.,few,TRBV24-1,TRBJ2-3,TGTGCCACCAGTGATTCTGACAGCCCTAGCACAGATACGCAGTATTTT,CATSDSDSPSTDTQYF